These T cell receptor beta chains were read from a single sample in a study of cytomegalovirus exposure and HLA in healthy donors. Libraries were prepared by immunoSEQ multiplex PCR; TCRdb keeps only in-frame clonotypes and omits some of them. The sample lists about 140,000 clones; 65% to 80% were seen once. Sequenced: PBMCs. These receptors came from a male donor in good health and CMV-seronegative. Both conserved end residues are part of each CDR3. A D gene is named only where the DNA matches it firmly. The size entry is marked missing in some rows and otherwise reads once, few, many or a size class.

. | TRBJ1-2 | . | TRBV5-8 | TGTGCCAGCAGCCACCAAGGGGGTCGGGGATATGGCTACACCTTC | CASSHQGGRGYGYTF
. | TRBJ2-1 | TRBD2 | TRBV18 | TGTGCCAGCTCCTTGACTAGCGGGGGGCCGAGCTCCTACAATGAGCAGTTCTTC | CASSLTSGGPSSYNEQFF
. | TRBJ2-1 | . | TRBV5-1 | TGCGCCAGCAGCTTCGGGAGCCCCCCGCGCAATGAGCAGTTCTTC | CASSFGSPPRNEQFF
. | TRBJ1-5 | . | TRBV27 | TGTGCCAGCAGTTTATTAGCAAAAAATCAGCCCCAGCATTTT | CASSLLAKNQPQHF
. | TRBJ1-6 | TRBD1 | TRBV5-1 | TGCGCCAGCAGGGAACGGACAGGGAGTGAACCCCTCCACTTT | CASRERTGSEPLHF
. | TRBJ2-7 | TRBD2 | TRBV7-6 | TGTGCCAGCAGCCCGACTAGCGGGGTCTCCTACGAGCAGTACTTC | CASSPTSGVSYEQYF
. | TRBJ2-7 | TRBD1 | TRBV28 | TGTGCCAGCAGTTCCTTATTGGGACAGGTATCTAGGAAAGTCTCCTACGAGCAGTACTTC | CASSSLLGQVSRKVSYEQYF
. | TRBJ2-1 | TRBD2 | TRBV5-1 | TGCGCCAGCAGCACGACTAGCGGGAGGACATACAATGAGCAGTTCTTC | CASSTTSGRTYNEQFF
. | TRBJ2-2 | TRBD2 | TRBV9 | TGTGCCAGCAGCCTTAGCGGGGGGAGAGGGGCCGGGGAGCTGTTTTTT | CASSLSGGRGAGELFF
. | TRBJ1-1 | . | TRBV29-1 | TGCAGCGTTGGTCCAGGGGAAGCTTTCTTT | CSVGPGEAFF
. | TRBJ2-3 | TRBD2 | TRBV14 | TGTGCCAGCAGCCACCCCGGGACTAGCGGGAGGGCCGGAACAGATACGCAGTATTTT | CASSHPGTSGRAGTDTQYF
. | TRBJ2-2 | TRBD2 | TRBV19 | TGTGTCAGTACCTCGAGACTAGCGGGTGTAAACACCGGGGAGCTGTTTTTT | CVSTSRLAGVNTGELFF
. | TRBJ2-3 | . | TRBV5-1 | TGCGCCAGCAGCTTGTCTCTCCGCACAGATACGCAGTATTTT | CASSLSLRTDTQYF
large | TRBJ2-7 | TRBD1 | TRBV11-3 | TGTGCCAGCAGCCTCGACCCCGACAGGGGGCAGTACTTC | CASSLDPDRGQYF
. | TRBJ2-1 | TRBD2 | TRBV25-1 | TGTGCCAGCAGGACCGTCATTCTAGCGGGAGTTGTTGAGCAGTTCTTC | CASRTVILAGVVEQFF
. | TRBJ2-3 | . | TRBV6-6 | TGTGCCAGCAGTTTCCTTCGGGGAGATACGCAGTATTTT | CASSFLRGDTQYF
few | TRBJ1-1 | TRBD1 | TRBV5-1 | TGCGCCAGCAGCTCTCGAACAGGGGCAAGCACTGAAGCTTTCTTT | CASSSRTGASTEAFF
. | TRBJ2-1 | TRBD2 | TRBV10-1 | TGCGCCAGCAGTGAGACTTCCTCTAGCGGGAGGGAGTTCTTC | CASSETSSSGREFF
. | TRBJ2-2 | TRBD2 | TRBV25-1 | TGTGCCAGCCGTACTAGCGGGATGGGTGGGGAGCTGTTTTTT | CASRTSGMGGELFF
. | TRBJ1-2 | . | TRBV14 | TGTGCCAGCAGCCAAGTTCCGACTGAGCTGTATGGCTACACCTTC | CASSQVPTELYGYTF
few | TRBJ2-2 | . | TRBV29-1 | TGCAGCGCTCCAGGATTTGGGGGCAGGGGCCCTGGCGGGGAGCTGTTTTTT | CSAPGFGGRGPGGELFF
once | TRBJ1-4 | . | TRBV4-3 | TGCGCCAGCAGCCAAGACAGGGTAGTCGAAAAACTGTTTTTT | CASSQDRVVEKLFF
. | TRBJ1-5 | TRBD1 | TRBV27 | TGTGCCAGCAGCCAAGGACAGGGTGGCAATCAGCCCCAGCATTTT | CASSQGQGGNQPQHF
few | TRBJ1-5 | . | TRBV4-1 | TGCGCCAGCAGCCAAGTAGCCAGGGGCGGCAATCAGCCCCAGCATTTT | CASSQVARGGNQPQHF
. | TRBJ1-1 | . | TRBV6-5 | TGTGCCAGCAGTAGCGAAGGGGATGCCACTGAAGCTTTCTTT | CASSSEGDATEAFF
. | TRBJ2-5 | . | TRBV10-3 | TGTGCCATCAGTGATGCGGGCTTTAGGGAAGAGACCCAGTACTTC | CAISDAGFREETQYF
. | TRBJ1-6 | . | TRBV18 | TGTGCCAGCTCACCACCGAGCAGGGGCCGTAATTCACCCCTCCACTTT | CASSPPSRGRNSPLHF
. | TRBJ2-5 | . | TRBV7-9 | TGTGCCAGCAGCTTAGGAGTGGCGACAGAGGACCAGTACTTC | CASSLGVATEDQYF
. | TRBJ2-2 | TRBD2 | TRBV27 | TGTGCCAGCAGTTTAACAGCGGGAGGGACCCTTAACGGGGAGCTGTTTTTT | CASSLTAGGTLNGELFF